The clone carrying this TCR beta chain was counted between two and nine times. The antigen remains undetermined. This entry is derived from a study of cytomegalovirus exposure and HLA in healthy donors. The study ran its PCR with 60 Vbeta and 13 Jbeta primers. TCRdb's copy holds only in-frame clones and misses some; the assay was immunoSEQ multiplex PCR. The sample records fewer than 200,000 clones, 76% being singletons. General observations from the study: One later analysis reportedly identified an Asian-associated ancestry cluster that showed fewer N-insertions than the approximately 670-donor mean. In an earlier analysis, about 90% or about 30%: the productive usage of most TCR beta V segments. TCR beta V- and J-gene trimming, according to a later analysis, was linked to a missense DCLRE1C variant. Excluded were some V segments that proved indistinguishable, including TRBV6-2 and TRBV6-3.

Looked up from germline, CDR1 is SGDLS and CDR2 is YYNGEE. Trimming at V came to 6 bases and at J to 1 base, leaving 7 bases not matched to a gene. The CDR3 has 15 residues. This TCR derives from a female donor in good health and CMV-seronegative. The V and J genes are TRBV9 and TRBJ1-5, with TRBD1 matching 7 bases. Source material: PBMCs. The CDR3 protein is CASNPGGGSNQPQHF. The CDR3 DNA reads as TGTGCCAGCAACCCTGGAGGGGGCAGCAATCAGCCCCAGCATTTT.